The clone carrying this T cell receptor beta chain was found once. The sample belongs to a study of blood T cell repertoires in COVID-19. Study at large: PBMCs, B-cell-depleted T cells, or T cells were the source of the cDNA or gDNA that made up the material.

Generated by immunoSEQ multiplex PCR, the TCRdb table keeps only in-frame clones and is missing some. The sample records over 75,000 clones, 75% to 90% being singletons. The CDR3 runs 16 residues. V shed 3 bases, J shed 9 bases, and the junction held 8 bases outside the gene matches. Germline V CDR1 and CDR2: SGHTA, FQGNSA. The sample consisted of peripheral blood. The rearrangement uses TRBV7-2 and TRBJ1-6; 10 positions match TRBD1. This clonotype was sampled from a human donor with active COVID-19. The donor label of this sample is uncertain. The CDR3 spells CASSLDPGTGVSPLHF. The CDR3 DNA reads TGTGCCAGCAGCTTGGATCCCGGGACAGGGGTTTCACCCCTCCACTTT.